Sequencing of this TCR beta chain was carried out in a study of blood T cell repertoires in COVID-19. Across the study: Some COVID-19 samples were acute and others convalescent; all came from the United States, Italy and Spain. Sources were T cells, B-cell-depleted T cells, or PBMCs; the material itself was cDNA or gDNA.

Per the original data handling: How many nucleated cells were present was estimated from reference gene primer amplification. Sequencing used immunoSEQ multiplex PCR; TCRdb keeps in-frame clones, though not all of them. V and J calls and clone size are copied from that table; D and trimming were computed from the DNA. The data hold 200,000 to 250,000 clones, with about nine tenths observed a single time. CDR1 and CDR2 from the germline V gene are SGHTA and FQGNSA. The V gene lost 1 base and the J gene lost 6 bases, with 16 bases spanning the gap. The CDR3 sequence is 16 residues long. The specimen was peripheral blood. The chain is built from TRBV7-2 and TRBJ2-1, with a tentative D call TRBD2 (7 bases). The source of this sequence is a man in his 60s who had recovered from COVID-19. CDR3 sequence reads: CASSLGMGGQRNEQFF. The CDR3 nucleotides read TGTGCCAGCAGCTTAGGGATGGGGGGGCAGCGCAATGAGCAGTTCTTC.